This entry concerns a single T cell receptor beta chain. Its antigen is unidentified. Per germline, CDR1 MNHNY and CDR2 SVGAGI (reference sequence). The V end was cut by 2 bases, the J end by 5 bases, with 15 bases between. The CDR3 extends over 15 amino acids. In the PCR, 60 Vbeta and 13 Jbeta primers were used. TCRdb keeps only in-frame clones here, not all; method: immunoSEQ multiplex PCR. The table gives fewer than 45,000 clones; the top ten clones make up approximately 10% of it. The sample is drawn from a study of cytomegalovirus exposure and HLA in healthy donors. Findings of the study overall: In a later analysis, around 18,000 TCR beta sequences were associated with HLA alleles at 0.05 false discovery rate.

The chain uses TRBV6-6 and TRBJ1-1, with D tentatively TRBD1 (5 bases). Material for sequencing was PBMCs. The clonotype was recovered from a man aged 40-50 years in good health and CMV-seropositive. CDR3 sequence reads: CASSYEGGGRTEAFF. CDR3 bases: TGTGCCAGCAGTTACGAGGGTGGGGGGAGGACTGAAGCTTTCTTT.